The clone carrying this T cell receptor (beta chain) was seen a handful of times. Antigen unknown. With constant-segment primers, 5'RACE yielded cDNA libraries of TCR alpha and TCR beta that carried sample barcodes and UMIs. TCRdb reanalysed the 5' RACE reads using MiXCR and keeps one entry per CDR3 protein. Here the sample spans under 300,000 distinct CDR3 sequences, approximately 16% being singletons. This entry comes from a study of T-cell memory formation after mild COVID-19. Trimming stripped 3 bases from V and 4 bases from J, with 9 bases between. Germline V CDR1 and CDR2: SGHTA, FQGNSA. This CDR3 contains 13 residues. Study-wide findings and caveats: Within pre-infection memory, some responding clones were found, suggesting cross-reactive memory joined.

The clonotype was recovered from a man between 18 and 35 years old who had mild COVID-19 (a few samples of this study predate the infection). Cell type and time point are not known. The specimen sequenced was PBMCs or a T cell subset sorted from them (not recorded which). This chain links TRBV7-2 with TRBJ2-5; tentative D call: TRBD2 (5 bases). CDR3 sequence (DNA): TGTGCCAGCAGCTTGAGGGCCCCAGAGACCCAGTACTTC. Translating gives CASSLRAPETQYF.